This TCR beta chain was captured in a study of blood T cell repertoires in COVID-19. Study at large: From T cells, B-cell-depleted T cells, or PBMCs came the material, which was cDNA or gDNA.

This CDR3 contains 13 residues. Germline assignment: CDR1 SNHLY and CDR2 FYNNEI. V lost 1 base and J lost 2, with 5 bases in between. Profiled with immunoSEQ multiplex PCR; TCRdb holds only in-frame clones, not every one. The sample has approximately 250,000 clones, 70% to 90% seen once; the top ten hold over 2%. This chain joins TRBV2 and TRBJ1-2; tentative D call: TRBD1 (5 bases). Sequencing input: PBMCs or T cells enriched from blood (not recorded which). The TCR sequence derives from a middle-aged woman with acute COVID-19. CDR3 sequence reads: CASSEGQNYGYTF. The CDR3 nucleotides read TGTGCCAGCAGTGAAGGACAGAACTATGGCTACACCTTC. Drawing the rest from reference TRBV2 and TRBJ1-2, the complete variable domain is EPEVTQTPSHQVTQMGQEVILRCVPISNHLYFYWYRQILGQKVEFLVSFYNNEISEKSEIFDDQFSVERPDGSNFTLKIRSTKLEDSAMYFCASSEGQNYGYTFGSGTRLTVV.